Described below is a single TCR beta chain sequence and its context. Its antigen is undetermined. Unmatched junction bases numbered 8, after V lost 1 base and J lost 2 bases. Germline V gene data show CDR1 as LGHNA and CDR2 as YSLEER. This CDR3 contains 17 residues. Sequenced by immunoSEQ multiplex PCR; TCRdb stores in-frame clones only, minus some. The sample lists under 250,000 clones, about 90% occurring once. This entry comes from a study of cytomegalovirus exposure and HLA in healthy donors. Study-wide findings and caveats: The listing of roughly 160 TCR beta chains classed them as cytomegalovirus-associated. Subsequent analysis of the approximately 120 validation repertoires found a tendency for first-cohort TCR clusters to co-occur.

The donors were part of the validation cohort of 120 subjects. That cohort was separate from the first cohort, which comprised about 730 subjects. V is TRBV4-3 and J is TRBJ2-3; 8 nucleotides agree with TRBD2. Material: PBMCs. The receptor was isolated from a man aged 18 to 35 in good health and CMV-seropositive. As DNA, the CDR3 is TGCGCCAGCAGCCAAGGTCCTACTAGCGGTACCACAGATACGCAGTATTTT. Protein: CASSQGPTSGTTDTQYF.